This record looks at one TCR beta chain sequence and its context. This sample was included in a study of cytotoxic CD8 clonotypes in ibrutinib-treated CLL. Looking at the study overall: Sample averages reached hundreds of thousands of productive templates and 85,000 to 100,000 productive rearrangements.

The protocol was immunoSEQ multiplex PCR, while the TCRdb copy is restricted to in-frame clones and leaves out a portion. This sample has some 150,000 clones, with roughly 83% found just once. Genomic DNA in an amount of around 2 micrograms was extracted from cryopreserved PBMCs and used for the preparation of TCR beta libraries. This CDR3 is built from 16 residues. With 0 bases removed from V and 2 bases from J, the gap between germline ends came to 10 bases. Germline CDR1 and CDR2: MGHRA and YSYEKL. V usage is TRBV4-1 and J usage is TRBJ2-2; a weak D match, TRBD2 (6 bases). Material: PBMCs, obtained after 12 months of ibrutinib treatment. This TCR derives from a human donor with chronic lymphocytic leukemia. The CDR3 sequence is CASSQETGTNTGELFF. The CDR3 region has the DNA TGCGCCAGCAGCCAAGAAACCGGGACTAACACCGGGGAGCTGTTTTTT.